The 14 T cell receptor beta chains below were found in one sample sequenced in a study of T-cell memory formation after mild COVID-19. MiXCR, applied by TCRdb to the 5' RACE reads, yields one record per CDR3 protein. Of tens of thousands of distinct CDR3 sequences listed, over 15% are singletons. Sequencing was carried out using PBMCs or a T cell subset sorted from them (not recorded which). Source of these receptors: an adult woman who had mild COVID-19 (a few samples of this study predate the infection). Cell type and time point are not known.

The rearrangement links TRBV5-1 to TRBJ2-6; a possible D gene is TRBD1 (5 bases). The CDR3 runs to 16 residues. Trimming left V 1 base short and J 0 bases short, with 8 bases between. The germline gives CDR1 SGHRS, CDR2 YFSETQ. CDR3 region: CASSLTGISGANVLTF. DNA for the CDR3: TGCGCCAGCAGCTTGACAGGCATCTCTGGGGCCAACGTCCTGACTTTC.

The CDR3 DNA sequence: TGTGCCAGCATGGTGGGGAACACCGGGGAGCTGTTTTTT. Translated: CASMVGNTGELFF. The genes are TRBV7-9 and TRBJ2-2, with no clear D. The CDR3 length is 13 residues. From germline, CDR1 is SEHNR and CDR2 FQNEAQ (reference sequence). V lost 7 bases and J 1 base, leaving 7 bases between the germline ends.

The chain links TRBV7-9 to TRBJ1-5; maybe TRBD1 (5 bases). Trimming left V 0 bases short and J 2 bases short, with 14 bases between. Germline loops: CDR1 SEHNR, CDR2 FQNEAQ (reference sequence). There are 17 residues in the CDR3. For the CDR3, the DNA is TGTGCCAGCAGCTTAGCGGGGGATCTAATAGGCAATCAGCCCCAGCATTTT. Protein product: CASSLAGDLIGNQPQHF. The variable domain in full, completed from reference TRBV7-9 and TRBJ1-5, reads DTGVSQNPRHKITKRGQNVTFRCDPISEHNRLYWYRQTLGQGPEFLTYFQNEAQLEKSRLLSDRFSAERPKGSFSTLEIQRTEQGDSAMYLCASSLAGDLIGNQPQHFGDGTRLSIL.

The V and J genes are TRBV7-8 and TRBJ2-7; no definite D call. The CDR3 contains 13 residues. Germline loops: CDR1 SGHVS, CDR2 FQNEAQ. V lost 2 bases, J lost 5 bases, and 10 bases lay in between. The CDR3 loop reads CASSLSRYHEQYF. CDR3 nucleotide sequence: TGTGCCAGCAGCTTAAGCAGGTACCACGAGCAGTACTTC. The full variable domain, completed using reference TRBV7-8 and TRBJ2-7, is GAGVSQSPRYKVAKRGQDVALRCDPISGHVSLFWYQQALGQGPEFLTYFQNEAQLDKSGLPSDRFFAERPEGSVSTLKIQRTQQEDSAVYLCASSLSRYHEQYFGPGTRLTVT.

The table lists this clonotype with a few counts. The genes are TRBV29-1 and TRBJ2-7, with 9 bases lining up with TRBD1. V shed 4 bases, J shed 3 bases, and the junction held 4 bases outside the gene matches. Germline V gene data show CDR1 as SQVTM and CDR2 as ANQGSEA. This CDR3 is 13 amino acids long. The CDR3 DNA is TGCAGCGTTGCCGGACAGGGGTACTACGAGCAGTACTTC. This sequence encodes CSVAGQGYYEQYF.

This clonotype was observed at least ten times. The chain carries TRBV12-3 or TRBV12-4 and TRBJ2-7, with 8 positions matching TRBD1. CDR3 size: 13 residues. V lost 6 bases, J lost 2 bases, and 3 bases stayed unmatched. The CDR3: CASRLTGAYEQYF. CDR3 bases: TGTGCCAGCAGATTGACAGGGGCCTACGAGCAGTACTTC.

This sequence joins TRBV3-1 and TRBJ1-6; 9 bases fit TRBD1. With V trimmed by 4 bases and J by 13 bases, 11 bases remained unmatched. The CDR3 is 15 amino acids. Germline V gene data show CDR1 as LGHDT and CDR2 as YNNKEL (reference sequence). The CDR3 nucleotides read TGTGCCAGCAGCCCCCTGTGGACAGGGGAAAACCCCCTCCACTTT. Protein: CASSPLWTGENPLHF. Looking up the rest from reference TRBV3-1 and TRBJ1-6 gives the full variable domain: DTAVSQTPKYLVTQMGNDKSIKCEQNLGHDTMYWYKQDSKKFLKIMFSYNNKELIINETVPNRFSPKSPDKAHLNLHINSLELGDSAVYFCASSPLWTGENPLHFGNGTRLTVT.

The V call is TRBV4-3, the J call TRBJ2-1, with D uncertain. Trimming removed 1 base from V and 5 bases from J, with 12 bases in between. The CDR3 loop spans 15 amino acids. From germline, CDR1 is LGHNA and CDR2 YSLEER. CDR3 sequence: CASSQVLDANNEQFF. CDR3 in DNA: TGCGCCAGCAGCCAAGTTCTCGATGCGAACAATGAGCAGTTCTTC.

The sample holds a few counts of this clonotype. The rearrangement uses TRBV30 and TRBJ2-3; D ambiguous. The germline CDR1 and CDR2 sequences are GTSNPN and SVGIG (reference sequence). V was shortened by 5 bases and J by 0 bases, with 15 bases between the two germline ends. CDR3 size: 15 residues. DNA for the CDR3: TGTGCCTGGGGTTGGCTGCGTCCTAGCACAGATACGCAGTATTTT. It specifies CAWGWLRPSTDTQYF.

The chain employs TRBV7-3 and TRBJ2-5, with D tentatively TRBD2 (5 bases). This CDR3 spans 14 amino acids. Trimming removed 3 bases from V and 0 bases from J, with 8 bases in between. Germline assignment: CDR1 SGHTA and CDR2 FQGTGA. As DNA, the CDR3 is TGTGCCAGCAGCTTCAACGGGGACCAAGAGACCCAGTACTTC. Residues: CASSFNGDQETQYF.

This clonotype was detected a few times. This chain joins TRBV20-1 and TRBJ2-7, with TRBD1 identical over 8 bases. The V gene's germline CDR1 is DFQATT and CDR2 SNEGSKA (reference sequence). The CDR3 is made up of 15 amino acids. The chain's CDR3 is CSWGHPDRAGYEQYF. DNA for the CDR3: TGCAGCTGGGGGCATCCGGACAGGGCTGGGTACGAGCAGTACTTC.

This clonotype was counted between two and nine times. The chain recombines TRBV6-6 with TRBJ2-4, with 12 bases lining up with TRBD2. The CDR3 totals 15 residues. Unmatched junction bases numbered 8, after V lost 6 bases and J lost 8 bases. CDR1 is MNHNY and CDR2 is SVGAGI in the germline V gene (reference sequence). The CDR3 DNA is TGTGCCAGCAGCCTAGCGGGAGGGCCCCAGGACATTCAGTACTTC. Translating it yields CASSLAGGPQDIQYF.

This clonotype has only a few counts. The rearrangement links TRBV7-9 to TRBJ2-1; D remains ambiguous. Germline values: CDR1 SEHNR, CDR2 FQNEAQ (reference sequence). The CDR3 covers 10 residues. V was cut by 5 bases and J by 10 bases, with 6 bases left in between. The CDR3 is CASSAQEQFF. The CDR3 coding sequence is TGTGCCAGCAGCGCCCAAGAGCAGTTCTTC. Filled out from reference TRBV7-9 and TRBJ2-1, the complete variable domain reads DTGVSQNPRHKITKRGQNVTFRCDPISEHNRLYWYRQTLGQGPEFLTYFQNEAQLEKSRLLSDRFSAERPKGSFSTLEIQRTEQGDSAMYLCASSAQEQFFGPGTRLTVL.

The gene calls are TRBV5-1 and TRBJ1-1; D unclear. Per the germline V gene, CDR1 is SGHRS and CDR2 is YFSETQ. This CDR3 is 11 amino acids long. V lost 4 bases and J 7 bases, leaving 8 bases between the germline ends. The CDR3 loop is CASSGSGEAFF. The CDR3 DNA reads TGCGCCAGCAGCGGCAGCGGTGAAGCTTTCTTT. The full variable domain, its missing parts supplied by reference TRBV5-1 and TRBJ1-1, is KAGVTQTPRYLIKTRGQQVTLSCSPISGHRSVSWYQQTPGQGLQFLFEYFSETQRNKGNFPGRFSGRQFSNSRSEMNVSTLELGDSALYLCASSGSGEAFFGQGTRLTVV.